This T cell receptor (beta chain) was documented in a study of beta chain features in type 1 diabetes. What was sequenced were expressed TCRB transcripts, since all of the isolated RNA had been reverse transcribed. The table came from immunoSEQ multiplex PCR; TCRdb's copy has only in-frame clones and leaves some out. The profile covers about 240,000 clones, with about 15% appearing a single time and roughly 0.019% taken by the ten largest. The CDR3 runs 14 residues. V dropped 5 bases and J dropped 4 bases, with 11 bases sitting between them. The germline CDR1 and CDR2 sequences are LNHDA and SQIVND (reference sequence). Whole-study findings and limits: Patients with Type 1 diabetes showed moderately but significantly shorter TCRB CDR3s in all four CD4+ subsets.

As to this clone: Its specificity is not known.

The receptor comes from a man aged 30 to 45 with type 1 diabetes. Sample: naive CD4+ T cells from blood. The J gene is TRBJ2-2, the V gene TRBV19; TRBD1 is a possible D gene (5 bases). CDR3 nucleotides: TGTGCCAGTAGTTTTCGGCAGGGCACCGGGGAGCTGTTTTTT. It specifies CASSFRQGTGELFF. The full variable domain, completed using reference TRBV19 and TRBJ2-2, is DGGITQSPKYLFRKEGQNVTLSCEQNLNHDAMYWYRQDPGQGLRLIYYSQIVNDFQKGDIAEGYSVSREKKESFPLTVTSAQKNPTAFYLCASSFRQGTGELFFGEGSRLTVL.